Listed here are 2 T cell receptor beta chains from one sample, sequenced in a study of T cells and Merkel cell carcinoma outcomes (dated by TCRdb to about 2020). The method was the immunoSEQ multiplex PCR assay. TCRdb took over this immuneACCESS table, retaining in-frame rearrangements with V and J assigned. Such tables are incomplete; in checked studies, under half of the missing clones stem from an unresolved V gene, and the remainder is unexplained. Present in this sample are about 19,000 clones, over 70% of which were seen just once. The ten largest clones add up to approximately 2.8% of the sample. Sequencing was done on a sample of tumor tissue from Merkel cell carcinoma. The receptors originated from a human donor with Merkel cell carcinoma.

This clone was picked up a small number of times. This chain connects TRBV11-2 to TRBJ2-7; 8 bases line up with TRBD2. V shed 6 bases, J shed 0 bases, and the junction held 1 base outside the gene matches. CDR3 length: 13 amino acids. From germline, CDR1 is SGHAT and CDR2 FQNNGV. In DNA, the CDR3 is TGTGCCAGCAGTAGCGGGGCCTCCTACGAGCAGTACTTC. Its translation is CASSSGASYEQYF. Looking up the rest from reference TRBV11-2 and TRBJ2-7 gives the full variable domain: EAGVAQSPRYKIIEKRQSVAFWCNPISGHATLYWYQQILGQGPKLLIQFQNNGVVDDSQLPKDRFSAERLKGVDSTLKIQPAKLEDSAVYLCASSSGASYEQYFGPGTRLTVT.

V usage is TRBV9 and J usage is TRBJ2-7; TRBD2 agrees at 12 bases. V shed 5 bases, J shed 3 bases, and the junction held 6 bases outside the gene matches. CDR3 size: 15 residues. Germline lookup yields CDR1 SGDLS and CDR2 YYNGEE. The CDR3 loop is CASSPWTSGDYEQYF. The CDR3, as DNA: TGTGCCAGCAGTCCTTGGACTAGCGGGGACTACGAGCAGTACTTC.